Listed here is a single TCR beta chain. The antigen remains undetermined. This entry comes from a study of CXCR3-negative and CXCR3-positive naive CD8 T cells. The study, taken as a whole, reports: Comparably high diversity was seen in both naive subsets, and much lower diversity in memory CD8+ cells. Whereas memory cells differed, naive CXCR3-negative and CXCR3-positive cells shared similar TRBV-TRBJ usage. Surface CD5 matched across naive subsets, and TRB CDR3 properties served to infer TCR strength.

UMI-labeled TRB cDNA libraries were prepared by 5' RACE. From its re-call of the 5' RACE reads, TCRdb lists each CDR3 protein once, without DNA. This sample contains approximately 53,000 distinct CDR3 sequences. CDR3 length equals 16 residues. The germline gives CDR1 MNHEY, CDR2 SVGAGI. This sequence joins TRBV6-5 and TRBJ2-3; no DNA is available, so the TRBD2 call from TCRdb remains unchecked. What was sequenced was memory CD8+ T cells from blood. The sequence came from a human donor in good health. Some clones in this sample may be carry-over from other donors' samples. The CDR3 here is CASANSPAGVTDTQYF.